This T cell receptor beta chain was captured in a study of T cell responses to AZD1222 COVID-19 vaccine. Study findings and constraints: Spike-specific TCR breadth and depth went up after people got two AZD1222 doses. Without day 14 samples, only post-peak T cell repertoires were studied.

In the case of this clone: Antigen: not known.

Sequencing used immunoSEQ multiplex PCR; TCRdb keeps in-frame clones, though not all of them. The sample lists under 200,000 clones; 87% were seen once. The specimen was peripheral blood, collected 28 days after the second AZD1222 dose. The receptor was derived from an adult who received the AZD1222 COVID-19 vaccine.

The CDR3 here is CASSYRGHQPQHF. The CDR3, as DNA: TGTGCCAGCAGTTACAGGGGGCATCAGCCCCAGCATTTT. V is TRBV12-3 or TRBV12-4 and J is TRBJ1-5; 9 bases map to TRBD1. The CDR3 totals 13 residues. Losses at the gene ends were 4 bases for V and 5 bases for J; bases not matched to a gene: 0.